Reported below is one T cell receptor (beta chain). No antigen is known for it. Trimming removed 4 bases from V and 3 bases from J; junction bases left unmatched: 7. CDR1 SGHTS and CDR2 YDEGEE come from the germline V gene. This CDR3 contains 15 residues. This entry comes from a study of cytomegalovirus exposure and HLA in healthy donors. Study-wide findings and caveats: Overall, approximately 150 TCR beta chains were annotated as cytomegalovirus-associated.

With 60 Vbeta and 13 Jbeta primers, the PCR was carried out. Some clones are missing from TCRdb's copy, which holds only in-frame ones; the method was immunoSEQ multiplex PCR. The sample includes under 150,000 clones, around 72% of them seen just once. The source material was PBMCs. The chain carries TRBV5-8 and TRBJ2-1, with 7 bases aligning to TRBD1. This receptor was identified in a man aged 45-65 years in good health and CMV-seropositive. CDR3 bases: TGTGCCAGCAGCGGGGGACAGCTAAACTACAATGAGCAGTTCTTC. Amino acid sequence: CASSGGQLNYNEQFF.